Sequencing of this T cell receptor (beta chain) was carried out in a study of identical twins. Study-level findings and limits: Models underestimated TCR alpha sharing (out-of-frame) in monozygotic twins.

Per germline, CDR1 MDHEN and CDR2 SYDVKM. J was trimmed by 5 bases and V by 3 bases; bases with no gene match: 12. The CDR3 consists of 18 residues. In TCRdb, the 5' RACE reads were re-called with MiXCR into one record per CDR3 protein. The sample records hundreds of thousands of distinct CDR3 sequences, 12% being singletons. Note on this clonotype: Its antigen is not known.

This sample was shared with a second study, whose subject was yellow fever vaccine responses in identical twins.

The sequence derives from a young woman in good health. Sequenced material: CD8+ T cells sorted from blood. The chain joins TRBV28 to TRBJ2-5; 13 nucleotides line up with TRBD2. Here the CDR3 reads CASSFPQTSGGDGETQYF. The CDR3 region has the DNA TGTGCCAGCAGTTTCCCCCAAACTAGCGGGGGGGATGGTGAGACCCAGTACTTC.